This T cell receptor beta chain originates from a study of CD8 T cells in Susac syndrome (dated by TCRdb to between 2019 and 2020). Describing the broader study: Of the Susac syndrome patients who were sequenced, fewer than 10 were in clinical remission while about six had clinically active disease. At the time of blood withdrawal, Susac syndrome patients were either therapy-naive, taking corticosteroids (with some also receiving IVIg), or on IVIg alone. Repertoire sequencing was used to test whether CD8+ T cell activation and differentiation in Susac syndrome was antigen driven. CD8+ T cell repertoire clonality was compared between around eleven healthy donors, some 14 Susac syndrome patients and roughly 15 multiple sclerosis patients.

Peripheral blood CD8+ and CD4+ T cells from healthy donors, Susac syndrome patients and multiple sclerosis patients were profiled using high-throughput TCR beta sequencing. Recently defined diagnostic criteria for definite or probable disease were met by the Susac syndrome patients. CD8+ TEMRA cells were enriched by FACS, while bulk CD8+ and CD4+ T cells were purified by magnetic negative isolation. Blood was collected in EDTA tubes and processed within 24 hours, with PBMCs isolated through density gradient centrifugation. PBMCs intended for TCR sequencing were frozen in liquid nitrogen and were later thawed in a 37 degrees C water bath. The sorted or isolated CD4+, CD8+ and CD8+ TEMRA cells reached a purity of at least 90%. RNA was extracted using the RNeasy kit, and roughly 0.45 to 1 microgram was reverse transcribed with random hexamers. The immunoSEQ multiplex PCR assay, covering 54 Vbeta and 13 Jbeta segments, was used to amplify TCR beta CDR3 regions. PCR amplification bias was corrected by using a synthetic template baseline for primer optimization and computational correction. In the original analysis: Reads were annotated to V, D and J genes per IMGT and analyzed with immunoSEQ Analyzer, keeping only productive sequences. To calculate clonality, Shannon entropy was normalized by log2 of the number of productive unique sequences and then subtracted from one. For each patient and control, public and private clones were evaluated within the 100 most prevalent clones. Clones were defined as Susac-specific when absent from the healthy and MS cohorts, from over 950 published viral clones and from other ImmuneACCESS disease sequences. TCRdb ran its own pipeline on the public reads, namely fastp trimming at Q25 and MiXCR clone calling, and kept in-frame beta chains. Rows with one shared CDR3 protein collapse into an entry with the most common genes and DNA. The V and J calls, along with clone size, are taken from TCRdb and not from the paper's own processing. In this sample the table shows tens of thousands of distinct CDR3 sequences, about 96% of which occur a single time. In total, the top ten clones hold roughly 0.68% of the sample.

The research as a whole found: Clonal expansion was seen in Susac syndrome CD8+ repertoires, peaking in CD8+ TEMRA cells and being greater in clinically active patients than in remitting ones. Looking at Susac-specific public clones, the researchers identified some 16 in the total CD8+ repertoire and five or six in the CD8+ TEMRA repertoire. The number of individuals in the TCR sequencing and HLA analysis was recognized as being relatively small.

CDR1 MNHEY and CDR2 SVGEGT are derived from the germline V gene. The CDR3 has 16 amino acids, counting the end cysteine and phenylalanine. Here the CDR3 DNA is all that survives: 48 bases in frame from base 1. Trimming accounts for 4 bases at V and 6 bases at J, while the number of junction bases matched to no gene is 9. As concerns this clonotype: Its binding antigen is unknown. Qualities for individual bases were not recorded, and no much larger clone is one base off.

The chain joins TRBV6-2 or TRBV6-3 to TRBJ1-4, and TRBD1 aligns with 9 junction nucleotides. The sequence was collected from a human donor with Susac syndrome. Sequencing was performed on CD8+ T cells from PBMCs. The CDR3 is CASSSPAGDRDEKLFF. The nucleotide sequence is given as TGTGCCAGCAGTTCCCCCGCAGGGGACAGGGATGAAAAACTGTTTTTT.